Below, one T cell receptor beta chain is given with its context. This specimen belongs to a study of blood T cell repertoires in COVID-19. Study-level information: Researchers got acute and convalescent COVID-19 samples from the United States, Italy and Spain. PBMCs, B-cell-depleted T cells, or T cells provided the cDNA or gDNA that made up the material.

Recruitment covered about two dozen US areas and drew participants whose ages spanned roughly 18 to 100 years. Original processing methods: The authors estimated nucleated cell counts from reference gene primer amplification. Repertoires were generated with immunoSEQ multiplex PCR, while TCRdb's copy carries only in-frame clones and drops some. The V and J calls and the clone size are those of that table, but D and trimming were determined from the DNA. The sample carries about 200,000 clones, about 86% recorded once. V was clipped by 3 bases and J by 0 bases, with 14 bases between them. The CDR3 covers 16 residues. The germline CDR1 and CDR2 sequences are LNHDA and SQIVND (reference sequence).

Sequenced: PBMCs or T cells enriched from blood (not recorded which). This receptor was obtained from a woman aged 35 to 49 with acute COVID-19. The V gene is TRBV19, the J gene TRBJ1-1; maybe TRBD1 (6 bases). CDR3: CASSIPGHPMNTEAFF. CDR3 DNA: TGTGCCAGTAGTATCCCGGGACACCCAATGAACACTGAAGCTTTCTTT.